This T cell receptor beta chain was identified during a study of blood T cell repertoires in COVID-19. Sequencing was performed with immunoSEQ multiplex PCR; in TCRdb, only in-frame clones are kept and a portion is missing. The sample contains around 230,000 clones, approximately 80% of which appear only once. This CDR3 region has 14 residues. The V end was cut by 5 bases, the J end by 8 bases, with 18 bases between. Germline values: CDR1 SGHVS, CDR2 FQNEAQ. The V and J genes are TRBV7-8 and TRBJ1-2, with D tentatively TRBD1 (6 bases). Sequencing was performed on peripheral blood. This sequence originates from a man in his forties with acute or convalescent COVID-19. The CDR3 spells CASSLTRGAGGYTF. The CDR3 DNA reads TGTGCCAGCAGCCTAACTCGGGGGGCAGGGGGCTACACCTTC. The variable domain in full, completed from reference TRBV7-8 and TRBJ1-2, reads GAGVSQSPRYKVAKRGQDVALRCDPISGHVSLFWYQQALGQGPEFLTYFQNEAQLDKSGLPSDRFFAERPEGSVSTLKIQRTQQEDSAVYLCASSLTRGAGGYTFGSGTRLTVV.